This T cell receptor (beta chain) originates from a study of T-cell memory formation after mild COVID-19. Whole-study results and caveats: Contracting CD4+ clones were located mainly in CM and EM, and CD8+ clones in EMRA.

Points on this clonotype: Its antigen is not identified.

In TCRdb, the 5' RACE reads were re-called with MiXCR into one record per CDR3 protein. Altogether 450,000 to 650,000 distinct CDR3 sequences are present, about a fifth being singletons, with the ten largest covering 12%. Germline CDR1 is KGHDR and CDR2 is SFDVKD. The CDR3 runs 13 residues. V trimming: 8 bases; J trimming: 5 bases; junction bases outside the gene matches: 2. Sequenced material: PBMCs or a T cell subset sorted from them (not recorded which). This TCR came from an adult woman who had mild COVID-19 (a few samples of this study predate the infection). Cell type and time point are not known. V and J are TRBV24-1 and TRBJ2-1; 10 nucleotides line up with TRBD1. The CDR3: CATKGQGNNEQFF. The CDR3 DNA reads TGTGCCACCAAGGGACAGGGGAACAATGAGCAGTTCTTC.